The 3 T cell receptor beta chains presented below share a single source sample, sequenced in a study of CD8 T cells in ankylosing spondylitis. TCRdb reprocessed the 5' RACE reads with MiXCR, giving one entry per CDR3 protein. Altogether about 240,000 distinct CDR3 sequences are present, less than 9.5% being singletons, with the ten largest covering around 4.8%. The sequenced sample was blood, either unsorted or a sorted T cell fraction (not recorded which). These receptors originate from a female donor with ankylosing spondylitis or in good health (not recorded which).

This clonotype turned up a few times. V and J are TRBV7-2 and TRBJ2-1; 7 positions agree with TRBD1. J lost 5 bases, V lost 5 bases, and 3 bases had no gene match. The CDR3 length is 13 residues. Germline V gene data show CDR1 as SGHTA and CDR2 as FQGNSA. In DNA, the CDR3 is TGTGCCAGCAGCCAGGGGGTCCACAATGAGCAGTTCTTC. Protein: CASSQGVHNEQFF.

This clonotype was seen at least ten times. J is TRBJ2-7 and V is TRBV5-1; 8 bases align to TRBD2. Germline-derived CDR1 and CDR2 are SGHRS and YFSETQ. Trimming cost V 3 bases and J 5 bases; bases outside gene matches: 13. This CDR3 has 16 amino acids. CDR3 protein: CASSSPSSGSIDEQYF. CDR3 in DNA: TGCGCCAGCAGCTCCCCCTCCAGCGGGAGTATCGACGAGCAGTACTTC.

The chain recombines TRBV7-9 with TRBJ2-5; 14 nucleotides line up with TRBD2. V lost 6 bases to trimming and J lost 5 bases; unmatched junction nucleotides: 11. The germline CDR1 and CDR2 sequences are SEHNR and FQNEAQ (reference sequence). The CDR3 length is 17 residues. CDR3 residues: CASRGLAGAPGLETQYF. CDR3 bases: TGTGCCAGCAGGGGACTAGCGGGAGCCCCGGGGTTGGAGACCCAGTACTTC.